What follows describes a single TCR beta chain. The junction departs from the called germline gene at one end, perhaps through a read error. This record belongs to a study of shared T cell receptors in the human thymus. Repertoires were generated with immunoSEQ multiplex PCR, while TCRdb's copy carries only in-frame clones and drops some. The data hold hundreds of thousands of clones, with about 87% observed a single time. The CDR3 spans 18 residues. The germline V gene has CDR1 LGHNT and CDR2 FRNRAP. These same records also appear under a second study, on human thymus T cells. That source reports: Thymus tissue for the work was resected from patients undergoing corrective heart surgery. V and J gene usage appeared biased in thymic and blood repertoires.

Sequencing was done on a sample of thymocytes. The clonotype was recovered from a boy younger than two with a congenital heart defect. This sequence joins TRBV12-5 and TRBJ2-1; the match to TRBD2 covers 11 bases. DNA of the CDR3: TGTGCTAGTGGTTGGGCGGGTAGCGGGGGGGCCTCCCACAATGAGCAGTTCTTC. It codes for CASGWAGSGGASHNEQFF.